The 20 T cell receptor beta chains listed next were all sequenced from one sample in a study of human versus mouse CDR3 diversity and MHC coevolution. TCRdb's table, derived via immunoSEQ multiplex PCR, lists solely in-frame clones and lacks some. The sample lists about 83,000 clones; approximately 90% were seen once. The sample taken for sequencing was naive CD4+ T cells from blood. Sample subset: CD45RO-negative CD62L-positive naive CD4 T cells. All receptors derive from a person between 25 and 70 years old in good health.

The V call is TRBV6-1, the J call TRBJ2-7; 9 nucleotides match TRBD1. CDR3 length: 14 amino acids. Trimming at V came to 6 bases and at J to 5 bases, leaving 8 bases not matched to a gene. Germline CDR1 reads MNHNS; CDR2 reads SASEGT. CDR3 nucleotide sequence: TGTGCCAGCAGCGGACAGGGGAACATCCACGAGCAGTACTTC. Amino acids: CASSGQGNIHEQYF.

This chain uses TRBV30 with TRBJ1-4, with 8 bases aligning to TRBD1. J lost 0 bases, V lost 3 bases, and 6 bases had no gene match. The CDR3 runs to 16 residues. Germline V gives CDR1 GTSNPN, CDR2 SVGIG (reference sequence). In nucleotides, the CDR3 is TGTGCCTGGAGGTACAAACAGGGGGCAACTAATGAAAAACTGTTTTTT. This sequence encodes CAWRYKQGATNEKLFF.

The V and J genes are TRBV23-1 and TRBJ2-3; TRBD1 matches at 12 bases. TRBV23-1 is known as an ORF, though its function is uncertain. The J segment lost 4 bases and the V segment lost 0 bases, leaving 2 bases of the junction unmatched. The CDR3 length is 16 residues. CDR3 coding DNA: TGCGCCAGCAGTCAATCGGGGGACAGGGGGCCAGATACGCAGTATTTT. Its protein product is CASSQSGDRGPDTQYF.

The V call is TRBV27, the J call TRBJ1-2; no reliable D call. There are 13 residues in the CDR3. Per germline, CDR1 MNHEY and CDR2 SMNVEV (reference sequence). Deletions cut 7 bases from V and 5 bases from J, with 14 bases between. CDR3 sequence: CASTSGRNYGYTF. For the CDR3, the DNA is TGTGCCAGCACCTCCGGGAGAAATTATGGCTACACCTTC.

CDR3 sequence (DNA): TGTGCCAGCAGCCCCCCCAGCGGCCAAGAGACCCAGTACTTC. It encodes CASSPPSGQETQYF. The chain has TRBV9 and TRBJ2-5, with D tentatively TRBD2 (5 bases). The CDR3 is 14 amino acids. V dropped 4 bases and J dropped 1 base, with 11 bases sitting between them. Germline lookup yields CDR1 SGDLS and CDR2 YYNGEE.

The CDR3 is CASSPSGGGTDTQYF. DNA of the CDR3: TGCGCCAGCAGCCCTAGCGGGGGGGGGACAGATACGCAGTATTTT. The genes are TRBV4-1 and TRBJ2-3; 12 bases fit TRBD2. Germline assignment: CDR1 MGHRA and CDR2 YSYEKL. The V gene end was trimmed by 4 bases and the J gene end by 3 bases; junction bases not matched to a gene: 2. CDR3 length: 15 amino acids.

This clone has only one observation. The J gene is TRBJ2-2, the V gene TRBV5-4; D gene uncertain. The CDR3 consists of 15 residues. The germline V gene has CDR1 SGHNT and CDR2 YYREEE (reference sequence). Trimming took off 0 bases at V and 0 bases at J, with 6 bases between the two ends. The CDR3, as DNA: TGTGCCAGCAGCTTGGCGGAGCCGAACACCGGGGAGCTGTTTTTT. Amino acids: CASSLAEPNTGELFF.

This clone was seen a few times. CDR3 in DNA: TGTGCCAGTAGCCGGGACAGAGCTAACTATGGCTACACCTTC. Translated, it gives CASSRDRANYGYTF. V gene TRBV19 combines with J gene TRBJ1-2; 7 bases match TRBD1. Trimming removed 6 bases from V and 0 bases from J; junction bases left unmatched: 4. The CDR3 is 14 amino acids. Germline loops: CDR1 LNHDA, CDR2 SQIVND (reference sequence).

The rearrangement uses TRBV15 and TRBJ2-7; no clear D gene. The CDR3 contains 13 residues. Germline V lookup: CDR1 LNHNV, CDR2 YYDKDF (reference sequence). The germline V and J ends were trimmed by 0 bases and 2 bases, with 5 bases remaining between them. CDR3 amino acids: CATSRDPAYEQYF. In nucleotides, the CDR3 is TGTGCCACCAGCAGAGATCCGGCCTACGAGCAGTACTTC.

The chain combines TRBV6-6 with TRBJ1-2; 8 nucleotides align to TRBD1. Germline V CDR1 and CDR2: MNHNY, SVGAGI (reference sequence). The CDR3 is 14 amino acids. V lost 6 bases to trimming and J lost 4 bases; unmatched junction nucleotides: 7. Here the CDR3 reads CASSGTGGGYGYTF. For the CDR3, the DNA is TGTGCCAGCAGCGGAACAGGGGGTGGCTATGGCTACACCTTC.

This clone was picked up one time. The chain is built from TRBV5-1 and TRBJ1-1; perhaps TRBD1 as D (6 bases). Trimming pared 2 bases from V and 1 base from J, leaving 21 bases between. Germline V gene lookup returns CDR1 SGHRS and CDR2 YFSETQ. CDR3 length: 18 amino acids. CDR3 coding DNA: TGCGCCAGCAGCTTCGGACAGACCATAACGCTTGGGAACACTGAAGCTTTCTTT. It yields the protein CASSFGQTITLGNTEAFF. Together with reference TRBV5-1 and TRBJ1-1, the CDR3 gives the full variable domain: KAGVTQTPRYLIKTRGQQVTLSCSPISGHRSVSWYQQTPGQGLQFLFEYFSETQRNKGNFPGRFSGRQFSNSRSEMNVSTLELGDSALYLCASSFGQTITLGNTEAFFGQGTRLTVV.

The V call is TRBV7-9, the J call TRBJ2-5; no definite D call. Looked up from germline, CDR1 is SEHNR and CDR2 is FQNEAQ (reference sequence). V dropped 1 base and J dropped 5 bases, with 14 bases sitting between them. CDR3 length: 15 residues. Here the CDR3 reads CASSLVEARIETQYF. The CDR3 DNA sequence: TGTGCCAGCAGCTTAGTTGAAGCCAGGATCGAGACCCAGTACTTC.

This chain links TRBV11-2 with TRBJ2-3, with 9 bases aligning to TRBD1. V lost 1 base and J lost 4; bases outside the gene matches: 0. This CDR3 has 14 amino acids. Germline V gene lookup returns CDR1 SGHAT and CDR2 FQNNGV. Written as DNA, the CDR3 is TGTGCCAGCAGCTTAGGGGACAGGGCAGATACGCAGTATTTT. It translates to CASSLGDRADTQYF.

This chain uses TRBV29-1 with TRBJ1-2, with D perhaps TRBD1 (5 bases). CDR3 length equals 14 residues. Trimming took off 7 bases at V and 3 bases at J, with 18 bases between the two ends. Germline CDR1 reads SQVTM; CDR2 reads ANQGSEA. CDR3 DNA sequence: TGCAGCGCTGGCGGGGACGTCCGGGACTATGGCTACACCTTC. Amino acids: CSAGGDVRDYGYTF.

The CDR3 region has the DNA TGCGCCAGCAGCTTGGACGAACTGGACAGTGCCTACAATGAGCAGTTCTTC. Protein sequence: CASSLDELDSAYNEQFF. V usage is TRBV5-1 and J usage is TRBJ2-1, with a possible D match to TRBD1 (6 bases). The CDR3 runs to 17 residues. From germline, CDR1 is SGHRS and CDR2 YFSETQ. Trimming shortened V by 0 bases and J by 2 bases, and 15 bases separated the two germline ends.

The CDR3 here is CASSTSGGAWTEAFF. CDR3 nucleotide sequence: TGTGCCAGCAGCACAAGTGGGGGGGCATGGACTGAAGCTTTCTTT. The chain recombines TRBV7-2 with TRBJ1-1; D is possibly TRBD1 (6 bases). The CDR3 runs to 15 residues. Germline CDR1 reads SGHTA; CDR2 reads FQGNSA. Trimming removed 5 bases from V and 5 bases from J, with 18 bases in between.

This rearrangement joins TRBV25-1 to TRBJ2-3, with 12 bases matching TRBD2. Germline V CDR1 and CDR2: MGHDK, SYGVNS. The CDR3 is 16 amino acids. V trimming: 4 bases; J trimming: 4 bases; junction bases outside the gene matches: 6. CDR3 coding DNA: TGTGCCAGCAGTGGACGACTAGCGGGGGCTCCAGATACGCAGTATTTT. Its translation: CASSGRLAGAPDTQYF. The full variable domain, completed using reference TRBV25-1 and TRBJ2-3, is EADIYQTPRYLVIGTGKKITLECSQTMGHDKMYWYQQDPGMELHLIHYSYGVNSTEKGDLSSESTVSRIRTEHFPLTLESARPSHTSQYLCASSGRLAGAPDTQYFGPGTRLTVL.

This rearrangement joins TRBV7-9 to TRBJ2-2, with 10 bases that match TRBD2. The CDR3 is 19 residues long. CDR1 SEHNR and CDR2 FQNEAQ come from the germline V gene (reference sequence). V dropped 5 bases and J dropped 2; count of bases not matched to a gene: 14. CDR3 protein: CASSPLKREGPLNTGELFF. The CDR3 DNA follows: TGTGCCAGCAGCCCCCTCAAGCGGGAGGGACCTCTTAACACCGGGGAGCTGTTTTTT.

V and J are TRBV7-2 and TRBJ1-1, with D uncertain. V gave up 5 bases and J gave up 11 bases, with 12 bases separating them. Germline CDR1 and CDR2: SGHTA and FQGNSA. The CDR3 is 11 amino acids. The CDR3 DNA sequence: TGTGCCAGCAGCCCAAGAAGGGAGGCTTTCTTT. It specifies CASSPRREAFF.

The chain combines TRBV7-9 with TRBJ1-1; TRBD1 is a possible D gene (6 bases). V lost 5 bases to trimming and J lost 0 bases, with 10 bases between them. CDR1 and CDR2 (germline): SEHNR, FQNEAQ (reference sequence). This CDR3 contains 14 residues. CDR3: CASSPGQMNTEAFF. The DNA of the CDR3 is TGTGCCAGCAGCCCAGGACAGATGAACACTGAAGCTTTCTTT.